This TCR beta chain was identified during a study of read filtering for tumor transcriptome and immune sequencing. Across the study: Patients were approximately 17 male and approximately 14 female, mean age 65.9 years, range about 40 to 85.

Looked up from germline, CDR1 is DFQATT and CDR2 is SNEGSKA (reference sequence). V lost 3 bases, J lost 7 bases, and 10 bases lay in between. The CDR3 spans 12 residues. There are many counts of this clonotype. Its antigen is still unknown. This library used roughly 400 ng RNA and molecular barcoded adaptors spanning alpha/delta and beta/gamma chains. TCRdb used MiXCR to reprocess the reads, holding one entry per CDR3 protein. The profile shows roughly 130,000 distinct CDR3 sequences, over 10% of them singletons. Whole-study results and caveats: In IR-seq, single-read clonotypes were around four fifths of clonotypes but around 4% of reads. Sorted CD138-negative bone marrow cells were not purified T cells.

The rearrangement uses TRBV20-1 and TRBJ2-1, with D perhaps matching TRBD2 (5 bases). The receptor was isolated from a donor aged 40 or older with multiple myeloma. Sequencing used a population of CD138-negative cells sorted from bone marrow. The CDR3 sequence: CSASPTSNEQFF. As DNA, the CDR3 is TGCAGTGCTAGCCCTACTAGTAATGAGCAGTTCTTC.